The present TCR beta chain was sequenced within a study of blood T cell repertoires in COVID-19. Study in general: Material from acute and convalescent COVID-19 was sourced from the United States, Italy and Spain. T cells, B-cell-depleted T cells, or PBMCs supplied cDNA or gDNA.

The protocol was immunoSEQ multiplex PCR, while the TCRdb copy is restricted to in-frame clones and leaves out a portion. The profile shows around 45,000 clones, 69% of them singletons. Per the germline V gene, CDR1 is SGHTA and CDR2 is FQGNSA. The CDR3 spans 14 residues. Trimming stripped 1 base from V and 7 bases from J, with 13 bases between. The sequencing input was peripheral blood. The source is a man older than 75 with acute or convalescent COVID-19. The chain is built from TRBV7-2 and TRBJ1-1; perhaps TRBD1 as D (6 bases). This CDR3 reads CASSLDGGGLEAFF. CDR3 DNA sequence: TGTGCCAGCAGCTTAGATGGGGGGGGCCTTGAAGCTTTCTTT. Full variable domain (missing parts from reference TRBV7-2 and TRBJ1-1): GAGVSQSPSNKVTEKGKDVELRCDPISGHTALYWYRQSLGQGLEFLIYFQGNSAPDKSGLPSDRFSAERTGGSVSTLTIQRTQQEDSAVYLCASSLDGGGLEAFFGQGTRLTVV.